This is a list of T cell receptor beta chains from one sample in a study of blood T cells in healthy people across ages. TCRdb called the 5' RACE reads again in MiXCR, with one record for every CDR3 protein. The table lists 550,000 to 800,000 distinct CDR3 sequences, roughly 32% of them singletons, with 15% in the top ten. The sequencing sample was made of blood. These receptors were taken from a woman over 75 in good health. Each CDR3 is given with its conserved first and last residue. The D gene is left open where the match is weak. Expanded clones are given a class, and other clones once, few, many or no size at all.

clone size | J gene | D gene | V gene | CDR3 protein | CDR3 DNA
- | TRBJ2-5 | - | TRBV29-1 | CSVEDRPESPEETQYF | TGCAGCGTTGAAGACCGACCAGAAAGCCCCGAAGAGACCCAGTACTTC
- | TRBJ1-3 | - | TRBV5-6 | CASSSDGTSGNTIYF | TGTGCCAGCAGCTCCGACGGCACCTCTGGAAACACCATATATTTT
many | TRBJ1-2 | - | TRBV6-6 | CASSRTTTGIYGYTF | TGTGCCAGCAGTCGCACAACCACAGGGATCTATGGCTACACCTTC
- | TRBJ1-5 | - | TRBV2 | CASIRVLNQPQHF | TGTGCCAGCATTCGGGTCCTCAATCAGCCCCAGCATTTT
many | TRBJ2-1 | TRBD2 | TRBV7-2 | CASRPGTRGSYNEQFF | TGTGCCAGCAGACCCGGGACTAGAGGTTCCTACAATGAGCAGTTCTTC
many | TRBJ1-1 | - | TRBV20-1 | CSARGLGDTEAFF | TGCAGTGCTAGGGGGTTAGGGGACACTGAAGCTTTCTTT
many | TRBJ2-3 | TRBD2 | TRBV20-1 | CSASRGTSGGTDTQYF | TGCAGTGCTAGTAGGGGGACTAGCGGGGGCACAGATACGCAGTATTTT
many | TRBJ2-5 | - | TRBV9 | CASSTRGAETQYF | TGTGCCAGCAGCACTCGGGGGGCGGAGACCCAGTACTTC
many | TRBJ2-5 | TRBD1 | TRBV5-1 | CASSHGAGQGQETQYF | TGCGCCAGCAGCCATGGAGCGGGACAGGGCCAAGAGACCCAGTACTTC
many | TRBJ2-7 | - | TRBV6-1 | CASSTTRGYEQYF | TGTGCCAGCAGTACTACACGGGGCTACGAGCAGTACTTC
few | TRBJ2-1 | TRBD2 | TRBV6-2/TRBV6-3 | CASSYSSTGTRSHNEQFF | TGTGCCAGCAGTTATAGCAGTACCGGGACTAGAAGCCACAATGAGCAGTTCTTC
few | TRBJ1-3 | TRBD1 | TRBV9 | CASSGTGAGNTIYF | TGTGCCAGCAGCGGGACAGGGGCTGGAAACACCATATATTTT
- | TRBJ2-1 | TRBD2 | TRBV7-2 | CASSPLSGYNEQFF | TGTGCCAGCAGCCCCCTTAGCGGGTACAATGAGCAGTTCTTC
- | TRBJ2-5 | TRBD2 | TRBV12-3/TRBV12-4 | CASSPGLEETQYF | TGTGCCAGCAGTCCAGGACTAGAAGAGACCCAGTACTTC
few | TRBJ2-7 | TRBD1 | TRBV29-1 | CSVRTGAPTYEQYF | TGCAGCGTCCGTACAGGGGCGCCTACCTACGAGCAGTACTTC
few | TRBJ2-5 | - | TRBV3-1 | CASSQRRPGGDETQYF | TGTGCCAGCAGCCAAAGGCGGCCCGGGGGCGACGAGACCCAGTACTTC
many | TRBJ2-7 | - | TRBV5-1 | CASSLLTGPYEQYF | TGCGCCAGCAGCTTGCTGACAGGACCCTACGAGCAGTACTTC
many | TRBJ1-5 | - | TRBV7-2 | CASSFRQSNQPQHF | TGTGCCAGCAGCTTTCGGCAGAGCAATCAGCCCCAGCATTTT
many | TRBJ2-6 | TRBD1 | TRBV12-3/TRBV12-4 | CASSLDTGGSGANVLTF | TGTGCCAGCAGTTTAGACACAGGGGGCTCTGGGGCCAACGTCCTGACTTTC
many | TRBJ2-7 | TRBD1 | TRBV18 | CASSQTTPGTGGNGQYF | TGTGCCAGCTCACAGACTACCCCCGGGACAGGGGGCAATGGGCAGTACTTC
- | TRBJ2-4 | TRBD1 | TRBV18 | CASSPLGAGGTNIQYF | TGTGCCAGCTCACCCCTCGGAGCAGGGGGCACAAACATTCAGTACTTC
once | TRBJ2-3 | - | TRBV29-1 | CGVEGPQDNIGTDTQYF | TGCGGCGTTGAGGGGCCGCAGGACAACATAGGTACAGATACGCAGTATTTT
- | TRBJ1-1 | - | TRBV3-1 | CASSQILLQRGDEAFF | TGTGCCAGCAGCCAAATACTCCTCCAGCGAGGGGATGAAGCTTTCTTT
many | TRBJ2-7 | TRBD1 | TRBV6-2/TRBV6-3 | CASWRQGNEQYF | TGTGCCAGCTGGAGACAGGGAAACGAGCAGTACTTC
few | TRBJ1-2 | TRBD1 | TRBV5-1 | CASSSQGAPAYTF | TGCGCCAGCAGCTCCCAGGGGGCTCCTGCCTACACCTTC
- | TRBJ1-4 | - | TRBV4-3 | CASSQDLRGDATNGKLFF | TGCGCCAGCAGCCAAGATCTAAGGGGGGATGCAACTAATGGAAAACTGTTTTTT
many | TRBJ2-5 | - | TRBV3-1 | CASSQDAGIFKGETQYF | TGTGCCAGCAGCCAAGACGCAGGGATTTTTAAAGGAGAGACCCAGTACTTC
few | TRBJ1-2 | - | TRBV20-1 | CSASPWGGDYGYTF | TGCAGTGCTAGTCCCTGGGGGGGGGACTATGGCTACACCTTC
- | TRBJ2-7 | TRBD1 | TRBV7-2 | CASSLGISWTGTYEQYF | TGTGCCAGCAGCTTAGGAATATCATGGACAGGGACCTACGAGCAGTACTTC
many | TRBJ2-1 | TRBD1 | TRBV12-3/TRBV12-4 | CASRRTGKNSMLEQFF | TGTGCCAGCAGAAGGACAGGCAAGAACTCAATGCTTGAGCAGTTCTTC
- | TRBJ2-1 | TRBD2 | TRBV12-3/TRBV12-4 | CASSLGTSGRAGQFF | TGTGCCAGCAGTTTAGGGACTAGCGGGAGGGCGGGACAGTTCTTC
- | TRBJ2-3 | TRBD2 | TRBV9 | CASSAERGGRRTDTQYF | TGTGCCAGCAGCGCGGAGCGGGGGGGCCGTCGGACAGATACGCAGTATTTT
few | TRBJ2-7 | TRBD2 | TRBV20-1 | CSASGGGASYNEQYF | TGCAGTGCCTCGGGGGGGGGCGCATCCTACAATGAGCAGTACTTC
many | TRBJ1-5 | - | TRBV2 | CASSESSGLNQPQHF | TGTGCCAGCAGTGAGTCTTCGGGGCTCAATCAGCCCCAGCATTTT
- | TRBJ1-1 | TRBD1 | TRBV29-1 | CSVGDRGPEAFF | TGCAGCGTTGGGGACAGGGGTCCTGAAGCTTTCTTT
many | TRBJ1-2 | - | TRBV20-1 | CSAPALAFDYGYTF | TGCAGTGCCCCAGCCCTCGCATTTGACTATGGCTACACCTTC
few | TRBJ1-2 | TRBD1 | TRBV20-1 | CSATTGVDYNYGYTF | TGCAGTGCCACAACAGGGGTCGACTACAACTATGGCTACACCTTC
many | TRBJ1-5 | - | TRBV19 | CASRGEGNQPQHF | TGTGCCAGTAGGGGGGAGGGGAATCAGCCCCAGCATTTT
- | TRBJ2-5 | TRBD1 | TRBV7-9 | CASSPLPGQGRETQYF | TGTGCCAGCAGCCCCCTCCCGGGACAGGGAAGAGAGACCCAGTACTTC
many | TRBJ1-6 | TRBD1 | TRBV24-1 | CATSDYRGEGSPLHF | TGTGCCACCAGTGATTACAGGGGAGAAGGATCACCCCTCCACTTT
- | TRBJ2-7 | - | TRBV20-1 | CSVRYGIRNEQYF | TGCAGCGTTAGGTATGGGATAAGGAACGAGCAGTACTTC
many | TRBJ2-1 | TRBD2 | TRBV5-1 | CASSLGLADNEQFF | TGCGCCAGCAGCTTAGGACTAGCGGACAATGAGCAGTTCTTC
once | TRBJ1-2 | TRBD1 | TRBV7-9 | CASSSDRGKNYGYTF | TGTGCCAGCAGCTCCGACAGGGGAAAAAACTATGGCTACACCTTC